These 8 T cell receptor beta chains came from one sample sequenced in a study of radiation and T cells in renal cell carcinoma. The repertoire was sequenced with immunoSEQ multiplex PCR; TCRdb's copy has only in-frame clones and lacks some. Found here are 150,000 to 200,000 clones, less than 90% of them singletons; the top ten hold around 11%. Time point: blood 4 weeks post-SBRT, at nephrectomy. Stated treatment: 15 Gy SBRT to primary tumor, nephrectomy 4 weeks later. The specimen was blood, collected from a patient whose treatment included radiotherapy and nephrectomy. The receptor source for this set is a woman between 50 and 59 years old with renal cell carcinoma.

V and J are TRBV18 and TRBJ2-3; TRBD2 matches 14 bases. CDR1 and CDR2 (germline): KGHSH, LQKENI. V gave up 3 bases and J gave up 5 bases; unmatched junction bases: 1. CDR3 length: 15 amino acids. The CDR3 DNA reads as TGTGCCAGCTCACCCGGACTAGCGGGGGGAGATACGCAGTATTTT. Amino acid sequence: CASSPGLAGGDTQYF.

The rearrangement uses TRBV7-2 and TRBJ1-5; D perhaps matches TRBD1 (6 bases). Germline CDR1 SGHTA, CDR2 FQGNSA. This CDR3 comprises 15 residues. Trimming removed 2 bases at V and 4 bases at J, with 12 bases between. Written as DNA, the CDR3 is TGTGCCAGCAGCTTACAGGCAGGGGCTAATCAGCCCCAGCATTTT. As protein: CASSLQAGANQPQHF.

The chain carries TRBV6-1 and TRBJ1-3, with 7 bases aligning to TRBD1. This CDR3 has 14 residues. The trim removed 5 bases at V and 3 bases at J, leaving 4 bases unmatched. Germline lookup yields CDR1 MNHNS and CDR2 SASEGT. The DNA of the CDR3 is TGTGCCAGCAGTCCCGACAGGGTTGGAAACACCATATATTTT. Translating it yields CASSPDRVGNTIYF.

CDR3 loop: CATSKARPLDYGYTF. CDR3 nucleotides: TGTGCCACCAGCAAGGCACGTCCCCTTGACTATGGCTACACCTTC. The chain links TRBV15 to TRBJ1-2; D gene uncertain. From germline, CDR1 is LNHNV and CDR2 YYDKDF (reference sequence). Trimming left V 4 bases short and J 3 bases short, with 15 bases between. The CDR3 totals 15 residues.

This chain joins TRBV25-1 and TRBJ2-2; 7 nucleotides match TRBD1. The V segment lost 3 bases and the J segment 6 bases; nucleotides outside the gene matches: 1. From germline, CDR1 is MGHDK and CDR2 SYGVNS. The CDR3 is 13 residues long. The CDR3, as DNA: TGTGCCAGCAGTGAGACAGGGTCCGGGGAGCTGTTTTTT. Its protein is CASSETGSGELFF.

The genes are TRBV19 and TRBJ1-3; perhaps TRBD1 as D (6 bases). V lost 4 bases, J lost 0 bases, and 10 bases lay in between. Germline values: CDR1 LNHDA, CDR2 SQIVND (reference sequence). There are 15 residues in the CDR3. CDR3 region: CASSTGTPSGNTIYF. Here the CDR3 DNA reads TGTGCCAGTAGTACAGGGACACCCTCTGGAAACACCATATATTTT.

This clone was found a few times. The genes are TRBV7-9 and TRBJ1-2, with D hard to call. The germline CDR1 and CDR2 sequences are SEHNR and FQNEAQ (reference sequence). With 0 bases removed from V and 3 bases from J, the gap between germline ends came to 2 bases. CDR3 length: 12 residues. The CDR3 loop reads CASSLADYGYTF. The CDR3 nucleotides read TGTGCCAGCAGCTTAGCCGACTATGGCTACACCTTC.

This chain links TRBV6-1 with TRBJ1-2; possible D gene TRBD1, 6 bases. V was trimmed by 3 bases and J by 4 bases, leaving 18 bases between them. The CDR3 consists of 16 residues. The V gene's germline CDR1 is MNHNS and CDR2 SASEGT. The CDR3 spells CASSDPGAAGGYGYTF. The CDR3 nucleotides are TGTGCCAGCAGTGATCCGGGGGCCGCGGGGGGCTATGGCTACACCTTC.